This T cell receptor (beta chain) emerged from a study of T cells in Graves' hyperthyroidism and ophthalmopathy. RNA transcripts served as the template for amplifying TCR beta CDR3 regions. TCR CDR3 regions were first amplified by RT-PCR with HTBI primers. TCRdb processed the multiplex PCR reads anew with MiXCR; each CDR3 protein has one entry. The top ten hold 25% to 35% of the sample, which has more than 500,000 distinct CDR3 sequences, about 16% seen once. Germline CDR1 and CDR2: SGHTA and FQGNSA. The CDR3 runs 15 residues. V dropped 1 base and J dropped 0 bases, with 10 bases sitting between them. Investigators excluded patients with uncontrolled infection, other autoimmune disease, pregnancy or lactation. Study-level points and caveats: For ophthalmopathy, model prediction preceded onset by a median 6.5 months.

This clonotype was seen a few times. What it binds is not known. The V gene is TRBV7-2, the J gene TRBJ2-7; the D is unclear. Sequenced input: blood. The TCR was taken from a woman in her twenties or thirties with Graves' ophthalmopathy. The DNA of the CDR3 is TGTGCCAGCAGCTTAGATACGGTTAGCTCCTACGAGCAGTACTTC. Translating it yields CASSLDTVSSYEQYF.